This T cell receptor beta chain was captured by sequencing in a study of T-cell memory formation after mild COVID-19. Whole-study findings and limits: A balance of CD4 and CD8 characterized clones contracting day 15 to 85, whereas later expanders leaned CD4+.

Germline CDR1 is LNHNV and CDR2 is YYDKDF (reference sequence). Trimming cost V 5 bases and J 6 bases; bases outside gene matches: 11. The CDR3 runs 16 residues. TCRalpha and TCRbeta libraries used 5'RACE with constant-segment primers and UMIs. Via MiXCR, TCRdb re-called the 5' RACE reads, giving one row per CDR3 protein. The sample carries 450,000 to 650,000 distinct CDR3 sequences, about 20% recorded once. With respect to this clonotype: Antigen unknown.

V is TRBV15 and J is TRBJ2-3; TRBD2 aligns across 10 bases. This sequence originates from an adult woman who had mild COVID-19 (a few samples of this study predate the infection). Cell type and time point are not known. Sample: PBMCs or a T cell subset sorted from them (not recorded which). The CDR3 protein is CATSWSGGAGRDTQYF. CDR3 in DNA: TGTGCCACCAGCTGGAGCGGGGGGGCTGGTCGGGATACGCAGTATTTT. Drawing the rest from reference TRBV15 and TRBJ2-3, the complete variable domain is DAMVIQNPRYQVTQFGKPVTLSCSQTLNHNVMYWYQQKSSQAPKLLFHYYDKDFNNEADTPDNFQSRRPNTSFCFLDIRSPGLGDTAMYLCATSWSGGAGRDTQYFGPGTRLTVL.